This is a list of T cell receptor beta chains from one sample in a study of blood T cell repertoires in COVID-19. Clones were read by immunoSEQ multiplex PCR, and TCRdb kept only the in-frame ones, dropping some. The sample has about 400,000 clones, about 89% seen once. Sequencing input: PBMCs or T cells enriched from blood (not recorded which). The receptor set was obtained from a man aged 35-49 years in a cohort exposed to, infected with or recovered from COVID-19 (not recorded which). CDR3s include the opening cysteine and the closing phenylalanine or tryptophan. D genes are given only for firm matches. Size is stated for part of the rows, as once, few or many counts, or as a class when the clone is expanded.

d_gene: TRBD1
j_gene: TRBJ1-2
len: 12
v_gene: TRBV19
abundance: -
CDR3aa: CASRTGNYGYTF
CDR3nt: TGTGCCAGCAGGACAGGCAACTATGGCTACACCTTC

d_gene: TRBD2
j_gene: TRBJ2-2
len: 14
v_gene: TRBV10-1
abundance: once
CDR3aa: CASRLAGNTGELFF
CDR3nt: TGCGCCAGCAGACTAGCGGGAAACACCGGGGAGCTGTTTTTT

d_gene: TRBD2
j_gene: TRBJ2-1
len: 14
v_gene: TRBV5-1
abundance: once
CDR3aa: CASSLTVTSGRTFF
CDR3nt: TGCGCCAGCAGCTTAACGGTGACTAGCGGGAGAACGTTCTTC

d_gene: -
j_gene: TRBJ2-5
len: 14
v_gene: TRBV5-1
abundance: -
CDR3aa: CASSRWTDKETQYF
CDR3nt: TGCGCCAGCAGCCGTTGGACGGACAAAGAGACCCAGTACTTC

d_gene: -
j_gene: TRBJ1-2
len: 13
v_gene: TRBV27
abundance: -
CDR3aa: CASRGEANYGYTF
CDR3nt: TGTGCCAGCCGGGGAGAAGCTAACTATGGCTACACCTTC

d_gene: TRBD1
j_gene: TRBJ2-1
len: 15
v_gene: TRBV10-2
abundance: once
CDR3aa: CASSSRDRSYNEQFF
CDR3nt: TGCGCCAGCTCTTCGCGGGACAGGTCCTACAATGAGCAGTTCTTC

d_gene: -
j_gene: TRBJ2-1
len: 16
v_gene: TRBV4-1
abundance: -
CDR3aa: CASSQSQGRSYNEQFF
CDR3nt: TGCGCCAGCAGCCAAAGTCAGGGGAGATCCTACAATGAGCAGTTCTTC

d_gene: TRBD1
j_gene: TRBJ1-4
len: 15
v_gene: TRBV18
abundance: -
CDR3aa: CASSPPTGTNEKLFF
CDR3nt: TGTGCCAGCTCACCACCGACAGGGACTAATGAAAAACTGTTTTTT

d_gene: TRBD2
j_gene: TRBJ2-1
len: 16
v_gene: TRBV2
abundance: -
CDR3aa: CASRPLAASSYNEQFF
CDR3nt: TGTGCCAGCAGACCTCTAGCGGCAAGCTCCTACAATGAGCAGTTCTTC

d_gene: TRBD1
j_gene: TRBJ1-6
len: 17
v_gene: TRBV5-1
abundance: once
CDR3aa: CASSRSDRGRYNSPLHF
CDR3nt: TGCGCCAGCAGCCGATCCGACAGGGGGCGGTATAATTCACCCCTCCACTTT

d_gene: TRBD1
j_gene: TRBJ1-1
len: 14
v_gene: TRBV30
abundance: -
CDR3aa: CAWSRGQANTEAFF
CDR3nt: TGTGCCTGGAGCCGTGGACAGGCGAACACTGAAGCTTTCTTT

d_gene: TRBD1
j_gene: TRBJ2-6
len: 19
v_gene: TRBV28
abundance: -
CDR3aa: CASSGLTGGSHSGANVLTF
CDR3nt: TGTGCCAGCAGTGGACTGACAGGGGGCTCCCACTCTGGGGCCAACGTCCTGACTTTC

d_gene: -
j_gene: TRBJ1-1
len: 13
v_gene: TRBV7-9
abundance: -
CDR3aa: CASSLSRGIEAFF
CDR3nt: TGTGCCAGCAGCTTAAGTAGGGGAATTGAAGCTTTCTTT

d_gene: TRBD2
j_gene: TRBJ2-3
len: 18
v_gene: TRBV7-2
abundance: -
CDR3aa: CASSLKAGGPTSTDTQYF
CDR3nt: TGTGCCAGCAGCTTAAAAGCGGGAGGGCCAACTAGCACAGATACGCAGTATTTT

d_gene: -
j_gene: TRBJ2-3
len: 14
v_gene: TRBV27
abundance: -
CDR3aa: CAGLGARGTDTQYF
CDR3nt: TGTGCCGGGCTTGGGGCCCGCGGAACAGATACGCAGTATTTT

d_gene: -
j_gene: TRBJ2-1
len: 15
v_gene: TRBV3-1/TRBV3-2
abundance: -
CDR3aa: CASSARDTYYNEQFF
CDR3nt: TGTGCCAGCAGCGCCCGGGACACCTACTACAATGAGCAGTTCTTC

d_gene: -
j_gene: TRBJ1-4
len: 13
v_gene: TRBV5-4
abundance: -
CDR3aa: CASSLDGDEKLFF
CDR3nt: TGTGCCAGCAGCTTGGACGGGGATGAAAAACTGTTTTTT

d_gene: TRBD1
j_gene: TRBJ1-1
len: 16
v_gene: TRBV11-2
abundance: -
CDR3aa: CASSLRFGTVNTEAFF
CDR3nt: TGTGCCAGCAGCTTAAGGTTCGGGACAGTGAACACTGAAGCTTTCTTT

d_gene: -
j_gene: TRBJ2-1
len: 16
v_gene: TRBV6-5
abundance: -
CDR3aa: CASSYQAGRRYNEQFF
CDR3nt: TGTGCCAGCAGTTACCAGGCGGGACGGAGATACAATGAGCAGTTCTTC

d_gene: -
j_gene: TRBJ1-2
len: 13
v_gene: TRBV18
abundance: once
CDR3aa: CASSPTTINGYTF
CDR3nt: TGTGCCAGCTCACCGACGACTATCAATGGCTACACCTTC

d_gene: -
j_gene: TRBJ1-2
len: 12
v_gene: TRBV5-8
abundance: -
CDR3aa: CASSLTVHGYTF
CDR3nt: TGTGCCAGCAGCTTAACAGTGCATGGCTACACCTTC

d_gene: -
j_gene: TRBJ2-1
len: 15
v_gene: TRBV6-5
abundance: -
CDR3aa: CASSAPGRLYNEQFF
CDR3nt: TGTGCCAGCAGCGCCCCGGGGAGACTTTACAATGAGCAGTTCTTC

d_gene: TRBD2
j_gene: TRBJ2-1
len: 19
v_gene: TRBV11-3
abundance: -
CDR3aa: CASSLAGTSGRGSYNEQFF
CDR3nt: TGTGCCAGCAGCTTAGCTGGGACTAGCGGGAGAGGCTCCTACAATGAGCAGTTCTTC

d_gene: TRBD1
j_gene: TRBJ2-3
len: 12
v_gene: TRBV12-5
abundance: -
CDR3aa: CASGEDRGRRYF
CDR3nt: TGTGCTAGTGGTGAAGACAGGGGGCGACGGTATTTT

d_gene: TRBD1
j_gene: TRBJ2-3
len: 15
v_gene: TRBV7-9
abundance: -
CDR3aa: CASSPGRGPTDTQYF
CDR3nt: TGTGCCAGCAGCCCCGGCAGGGGGCCCACAGATACGCAGTATTTT

d_gene: TRBD1
j_gene: TRBJ1-2
len: 12
v_gene: TRBV3-1/TRBV3-2
abundance: -
CDR3aa: CASSTGGRGYTF
CDR3nt: TGTGCCAGCAGCACAGGGGGCCGTGGCTACACCTTC

d_gene: -
j_gene: TRBJ1-2
len: 12
v_gene: TRBV28
abundance: few
CDR3aa: CASRTSTGGYTF
CDR3nt: TGTGCCAGCAGAACCTCCACCGGTGGCTACACCTTC

d_gene: -
j_gene: TRBJ2-1
len: 14
v_gene: TRBV29-1
abundance: -
CDR3aa: CSDISGPSYNEQFF
CDR3nt: TGCAGCGACATAAGCGGACCCTCCTACAATGAGCAGTTCTTC

d_gene: TRBD2
j_gene: TRBJ2-5
len: 16
v_gene: TRBV13
abundance: once
CDR3aa: CASSPRTSGIQETQYF
CDR3nt: TGTGCCAGCAGCCCCCGGACTAGCGGGATCCAAGAGACCCAGTACTTC

d_gene: -
j_gene: TRBJ2-1
len: 17
v_gene: TRBV7-3
abundance: -
CDR3aa: CASSPSSSSGGGNEQFF
CDR3nt: TGTGCCAGCAGCCCTAGCTCGTCCAGCGGTGGTGGGAATGAGCAGTTCTTC

d_gene: TRBD1
j_gene: TRBJ1-2
len: 13
v_gene: TRBV3-1/TRBV3-2
abundance: -
CDR3aa: CASSLTGERGYTF
CDR3nt: TGTGCCAGCAGTCTTACAGGGGAACGTGGCTACACCTTC

d_gene: TRBD1
j_gene: TRBJ2-3
len: 16
v_gene: TRBV18
abundance: -
CDR3aa: CASSPNRGPSTDTQYF
CDR3nt: TGTGCCAGCTCACCAAACAGGGGGCCAAGCACAGATACGCAGTATTTT

d_gene: TRBD1
j_gene: TRBJ1-4
len: 13
v_gene: TRBV3-1/TRBV3-2
abundance: -
CDR3aa: CASSHTGEEKLFF
CDR3nt: TGTGCCAGCAGCCATACAGGGGAGGAAAAACTGTTTTTT

d_gene: TRBD1
j_gene: TRBJ2-1
len: 14
v_gene: TRBV29-1
abundance: -
CDR3aa: CSVSRQGGYNEQFF
CDR3nt: TGCAGCGTATCACGACAGGGCGGGTACAATGAGCAGTTCTTC

d_gene: -
j_gene: TRBJ1-1
len: 16
v_gene: TRBV27
abundance: -
CDR3aa: CASSFTSRQVNTEAFF
CDR3nt: TGTGCCAGCAGTTTCACATCCAGACAGGTAAACACTGAAGCTTTCTTT

d_gene: -
j_gene: TRBJ2-3
len: 14
v_gene: TRBV18
abundance: -
CDR3aa: CASSTTGGTDTQYF
CDR3nt: TGTGCCAGCTCTACCACGGGGGGCACAGATACGCAGTATTTT

d_gene: TRBD2
j_gene: TRBJ2-1
len: 15
v_gene: TRBV3-1/TRBV3-2
abundance: -
CDR3aa: CASRNRLAGNNEQFF
CDR3nt: TGTGCCAGCAGAAATCGACTAGCGGGGAACAATGAGCAGTTCTTC

d_gene: TRBD2
j_gene: TRBJ2-7
len: 15
v_gene: TRBV6-5
abundance: -
CDR3aa: CASSGTSGRIHEQYF
CDR3nt: TGTGCCAGCAGCGGGACTAGCGGGAGGATCCACGAGCAGTACTTC

d_gene: -
j_gene: TRBJ1-6
len: 12
v_gene: TRBV27
abundance: -
CDR3aa: CASRNRDAPLHF
CDR3nt: TGTGCCAGCAGGAACAGGGACGCACCCCTCCACTTT

d_gene: -
j_gene: TRBJ2-1
len: 14
v_gene: TRBV9
abundance: -
CDR3aa: CASSVSYSYNEQFF
CDR3nt: TGTGCCAGCAGCGTTTCTTACTCCTACAATGAGCAGTTCTTC

d_gene: TRBD1
j_gene: TRBJ1-2
len: 12
v_gene: TRBV5-1
abundance: -
CDR3aa: CASSGTGGGYTF
CDR3nt: TGCGCCAGCAGCGGGACAGGGGGTGGCTACACCTTC

d_gene: -
j_gene: TRBJ1-6
len: 13
v_gene: TRBV10-3
abundance: -
CDR3aa: CAIMREYNSPLHF
CDR3nt: TGTGCCATCATGCGGGAGTATAATTCACCCCTCCACTTT

d_gene: -
j_gene: TRBJ2-7
len: 14
v_gene: TRBV27
abundance: once
CDR3aa: CASSLNFLGYEQYF
CDR3nt: TGTGCCAGCAGTTTAAACTTTCTAGGCTACGAGCAGTACTTC

d_gene: TRBD1
j_gene: TRBJ1-3
len: 14
v_gene: TRBV11-2
abundance: -
CDR3aa: CASTDRVAGNTIYF
CDR3nt: TGTGCCAGCACCGACAGGGTGGCTGGAAACACCATATATTTT

d_gene: -
j_gene: TRBJ1-1
len: 17
v_gene: TRBV4-1
abundance: -
CDR3aa: CASRRQPQGLKNTEAFF
CDR3nt: TGCGCCAGCAGACGGCAGCCTCAGGGGTTGAAGAACACTGAAGCTTTCTTT